The present entry profiles one T cell receptor beta chain with its context. Its antigen is currently unknown. Germline loops: CDR1 GTSNPN, CDR2 SVGIG (reference sequence). V lost 5 bases to trimming and J lost 5 bases; unmatched junction nucleotides: 7. The CDR3 consists of 14 residues. This record belongs to a study of lymphopenia after photon versus proton radiotherapy. Clones were read by immunoSEQ multiplex PCR, and TCRdb kept only the in-frame ones, dropping some. The data hold 30,000 to 40,000 clones, with 84% observed a single time. Whole-study findings and limits: In patients who died, overall survival fell as post-nadir TCR diversity dropped more. Only patients who died were analyzed for survival; proton advantage is unproven. Oligoclonal CD8+ Temra expansion after nadir drove photon patients' diversity drop. Photon-treated patients lost naive T cells and TCR diversity; proton-treated stayed stable.

This material consisted of peripheral blood, taken from a patient treated with proton-based radiotherapy. The chain carries TRBV30 and TRBJ1-2, with TRBD1 identical over 11 bases. The clonotype originates from a woman in her 70s with pancreatic cancer. CDR3 amino acids: CAWGYGQGAYGYTF. The DNA for the CDR3 is TGTGCCTGGGGGTACGGACAGGGGGCGTATGGCTACACCTTC. Based on the CDR3 plus reference TRBV30 and TRBJ1-2, the full variable domain is SQTIHQWPATLVQPVGSPLSLECTVEGTSNPNLYWYRQAAGRGLQLLFYSVGIGQISSEVPQNLSASRPQDRQFILSSKKLLLSDSGFYLCAWGYGQGAYGYTFGSGTRLTVV.